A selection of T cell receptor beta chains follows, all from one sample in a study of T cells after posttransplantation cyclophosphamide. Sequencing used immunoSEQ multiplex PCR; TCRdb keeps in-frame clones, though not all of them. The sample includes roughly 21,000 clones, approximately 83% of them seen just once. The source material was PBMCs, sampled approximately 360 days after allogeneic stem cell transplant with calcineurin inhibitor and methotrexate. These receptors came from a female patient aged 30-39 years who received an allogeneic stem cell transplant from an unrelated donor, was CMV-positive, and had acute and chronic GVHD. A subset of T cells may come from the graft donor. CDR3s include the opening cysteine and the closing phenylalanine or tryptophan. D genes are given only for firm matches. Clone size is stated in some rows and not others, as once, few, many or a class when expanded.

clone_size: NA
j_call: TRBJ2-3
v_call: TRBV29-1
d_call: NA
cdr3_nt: TGCAGCGTTGGTCTCAGACTGGTCTTTGATACGCAGTATTTT
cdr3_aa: CSVGLRLVFDTQYF

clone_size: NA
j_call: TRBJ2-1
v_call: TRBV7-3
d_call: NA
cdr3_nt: TGTGCCAGCAGCTCCGGGGTTTACAATGAGCAGTTCTTC
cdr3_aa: CASSSGVYNEQFF

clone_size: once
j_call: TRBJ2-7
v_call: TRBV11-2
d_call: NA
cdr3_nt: TGTGCCAGCAGCTTAGTGGGAGTTTGGCAGTACTTC
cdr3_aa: CASSLVGVWQYF

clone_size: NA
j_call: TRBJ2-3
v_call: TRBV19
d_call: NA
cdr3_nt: TGTGCCAGTACTCTCGCGGGCTCGGGCACAGATACGCAGTATTTT
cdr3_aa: CASTLAGSGTDTQYF

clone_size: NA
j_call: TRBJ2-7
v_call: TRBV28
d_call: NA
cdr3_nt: TGTGCCAGCAGTTTGGAGAGGCCACGCCACGAGCAGTACTTC
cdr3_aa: CASSLERPRHEQYF

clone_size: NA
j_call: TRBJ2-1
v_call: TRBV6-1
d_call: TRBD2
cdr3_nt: TGTGCCAGCAGTGCACACGGGACTACCCATTACAATGAGCAGTTCTTC
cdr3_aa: CASSAHGTTHYNEQFF

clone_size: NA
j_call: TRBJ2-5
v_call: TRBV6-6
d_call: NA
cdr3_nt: TGTGCCAGCAGTAAAACAAGGACAGCACGTAAAGAGACCCAGTACTTC
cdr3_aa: CASSKTRTARKETQYF

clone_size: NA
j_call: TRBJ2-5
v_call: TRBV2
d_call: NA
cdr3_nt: TGTGCCAGCAGTGGACAGTCCCAAGAGACCCAGTACTTC
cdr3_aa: CASSGQSQETQYF

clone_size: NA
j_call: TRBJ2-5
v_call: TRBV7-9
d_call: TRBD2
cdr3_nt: TGTGCCAGCAGCCCCGGGACTAGCGGGGGGGCAGTAGAGACCCAGTACTTC
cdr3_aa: CASSPGTSGGAVETQYF

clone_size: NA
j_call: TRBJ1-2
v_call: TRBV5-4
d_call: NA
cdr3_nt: TGTGCCAGCAGCTGGGGCGGCTCCTATGGCTACACCTTC
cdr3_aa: CASSWGGSYGYTF

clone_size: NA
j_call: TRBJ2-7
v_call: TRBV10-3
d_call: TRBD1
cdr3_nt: TGTGCCATCAGTGAGTCAGACAGGGTGGGGTCCTACGAGCAGTACTTC
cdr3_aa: CAISESDRVGSYEQYF

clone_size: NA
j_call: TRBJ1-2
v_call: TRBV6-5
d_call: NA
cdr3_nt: TGTGCCAGCAGTTACTCGGTAACAGGGAGGGATGGCTACACCTTC
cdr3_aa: CASSYSVTGRDGYTF

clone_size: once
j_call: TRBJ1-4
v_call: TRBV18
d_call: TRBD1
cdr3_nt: TGTGCCAGCTCACCACCGTGGGCCAGGGGGAATGAAAAACTGTTTTTT
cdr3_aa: CASSPPWARGNEKLFF

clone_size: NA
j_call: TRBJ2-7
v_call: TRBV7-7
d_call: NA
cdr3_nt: TGTGCTAGCAGCTTAGGAACCGGGACGGGGGCCTACGAGCAGTACTTC
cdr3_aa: CASSLGTGTGAYEQYF

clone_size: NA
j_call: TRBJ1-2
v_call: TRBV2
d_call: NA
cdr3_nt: TGTGCCAGCAGTGAGTGGGGAGTCAATGGCTACACCTTC
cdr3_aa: CASSEWGVNGYTF

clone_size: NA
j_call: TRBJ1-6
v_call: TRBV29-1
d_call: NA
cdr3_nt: TGCAGCGTTGCGGGCGGGACGGTCAATGAATCACCCCTCCACTTT
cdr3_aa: CSVAGGTVNESPLHF

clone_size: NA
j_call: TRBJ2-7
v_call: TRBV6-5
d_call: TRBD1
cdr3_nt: TGTGCCAGCAGTTACCGAGACAGGGGCTCCTACGAGCAGTACTTC
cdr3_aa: CASSYRDRGSYEQYF